This is a list of T cell receptor beta chains from one sample in a study of T cell responses to AZD1222 COVID-19 vaccine. Clones were read by immunoSEQ multiplex PCR, and TCRdb kept only the in-frame ones, dropping some. The sample has roughly 100,000 clones; about nine tenths are singletons. The sequencing used peripheral blood, collected on day 0 of AZD1222 vaccination. All receptors come from an adult in good health. CDR3s include the opening cysteine and the closing phenylalanine or tryptophan. The D gene is left open where the match is weak.

>TRBJ1-2|TRBV19|NA
CASNGAGGYTF
>TRBJ1-1|TRBV19|NA
CASSRQAGGEAFF
>TRBJ2-3|TRBV5-1|TRBD2
CASSSLAGVADTQYF
>TRBJ2-2|TRBV19|NA
CASSMLITDTGELFF
>TRBJ2-7|TRBV4-1|TRBD1
CASSYTGTGKYEQYF
>TRBJ1-5|TRBV3-1/TRBV3-2|NA
CASSQGLRRADQPQHF
>TRBJ1-2|TRBV12-5|TRBD1
CASALSGTALGYTF
>TRBJ1-1|TRBV13|NA
CASSRPTGMNTEAFF
>TRBJ2-1|TRBV18|TRBD2
CASSPGLAREQFF
>TRBJ2-5|TRBV28|TRBD2
CASSLGLAGGPLETQYF
>TRBJ2-1|TRBV29-1|NA
CSASAGPWNEQFF
>TRBJ2-7|TRBV19|NA
CASSPRGTQSNYEQYF
>TRBJ2-3|TRBV19|NA
CASNGGLAGPTDTQYF
>TRBJ2-1|TRBV28|NA
CASSLGYNEQFF
>TRBJ2-7|TRBV7-2|NA
CASSFSDGFSYEQYF
>TRBJ2-2|TRBV3-1/TRBV3-2|NA
CASSPIGDLLNTGELFF
>TRBJ1-2|TRBV3-1/TRBV3-2|NA
CASSQVIGDGYTF
>TRBJ1-1|TRBV7-8|NA
CASSLITGKSEAFF
>TRBJ1-2|TRBV2|NA
CASSPGLYGYTF
>TRBJ1-1|TRBV29-1|TRBD1
CSVEGDSRSNTEAFF
>TRBJ2-1|TRBV5-1|TRBD2
CASGLGGGRDNEQFF
>TRBJ1-1|TRBV29-1|NA
CSVAKGTGKNSEAFF
>TRBJ1-5|TRBV19|NA
CASRRPRGLSNQPQHF
>TRBJ2-2|TRBV18|NA
CASSQSGSITGELFF
>TRBJ1-5|TRBV7-6|TRBD1
CASSLGATGGQPQHF
>TRBJ2-1|TRBV19|NA
CASSRGTLAPNNEQFF
>TRBJ1-2|TRBV20-1|NA
CSASSGTTYGYTF
>TRBJ2-1|TRBV11-2|TRBD2
CASSFGTSGHNEQFF
>TRBJ1-1|TRBV11-3|NA
CASSTAPGFEAFF
>TRBJ2-1|TRBV28|NA
CASRRGLIQGEQFF
>TRBJ1-3|TRBV5-8|NA
CASSSEGTNGNTIYF
>TRBJ1-2|TRBV6-6|NA
CASSYASSAGYGYTF